The T cell receptor beta chain described here comes from a study of Graves' ophthalmopathy and Graves' hyperthyroidism. The CDR3 loop spans 15 amino acids. CDR1 SGHNT and CDR2 YENEEA come from the germline V gene. The J segment lost 7 bases and the V segment lost 5 bases, leaving 5 bases of the junction unmatched. This clonotype was counted a few times. Beta-chain TCR CDR3 regions were amplified from RNA transcripts. The library came from an HTBI-primed first-round RT-PCR and a second-round multiplex PCR. One entry per CDR3 protein, called by TCRdb with MiXCR from the multiplex PCR reads. The table shows some 380,000 distinct CDR3 sequences, with roughly 15% occurring only once.

The chain is built from TRBV11-3 and TRBJ1-6; 10 bases are a match to TRBD1. This receptor was obtained from a young woman with stable Graves' hyperthyroidism. The source material was peripheral blood. Here the CDR3 DNA reads TGTGCCAGCAGCCCCGGGACAGGGGAAAATTCACCCCTCCACTTT. Its translation: CASSPGTGENSPLHF.